Given below is one TCR beta chain in context. The data were obtained in a study of control samples from healthy donors and cancer patients. Profiled with immunoSEQ multiplex PCR; TCRdb holds only in-frame clones, not every one. The sample carries roughly 20,000 clones, around four fifths recorded once. The V gene's germline CDR1 is SGHDN and CDR2 FVKESK. The CDR3 loop spans 14 amino acids. V lost 1 base and J 9 bases, leaving 13 bases between the germline ends. The receptor was derived from a man aged 55 to 70 with colorectal cancer. The material sequenced was PBMCs. The genes are TRBV14 and TRBJ2-1; D ambiguous. CDR3 loop: CASSQGVPVAEQFF. DNA of the CDR3: TGTGCCAGCAGCCAAGGTGTCCCGGTGGCTGAGCAGTTCTTC.